These 24 T cell receptor beta chains originate from one sample sequenced in a study of blood T cells in healthy people across ages. A second PCR of 7 to 11 cycles used a sample-barcoded 5' primer and a J-beta primer mix. TCRdb recomputed calls from the 5' RACE reads with MiXCR, one row per CDR3 protein. Of some 1,800,000 distinct CDR3 sequences listed, approximately 39% are singletons. The sample consisted of blood. These receptors were obtained from a human donor in good health.

This clonotype was counted only a few times. The V gene is TRBV6-5, the J gene TRBJ2-5; D possibly corresponds to TRBD1 (6 bases). CDR1 is MNHEY and CDR2 is SVGAGI in the germline V gene. The CDR3 is made up of 15 amino acids. V was pared by 6 bases and J by 5 bases, with 19 bases between. CDR3 residues: CASSRPGHLGETQYF. For the CDR3, the DNA is TGTGCCAGCAGCAGACCGGGACACCTCGGGGAGACCCAGTACTTC.

The J gene is TRBJ2-1, the V gene TRBV5-1; D may match TRBD1 or TRBD2 (5 bases each). This CDR3 is 16 amino acids long. With 4 bases removed from V and 7 bases from J, the gap between germline ends came to 21 bases. The germline CDR1 and CDR2 sequences are SGHRS and YFSETQ. The CDR3 DNA sequence: TGCGCCAGCAGCCCCGGGGCTATCCTAAGGGGAAATGAGCAGTTCTTC. It yields the protein CASSPGAILRGNEQFF.

The rearrangement links TRBV7-2 to TRBJ2-3; D is perhaps TRBD2 (6 bases). The ends were cut back, 0 bases at V and 3 bases at J, with 13 bases in the middle. The CDR3 is 16 amino acids. Per germline, CDR1 SGHTA and CDR2 FQGNSA. CDR3 amino acids: CASSLARETRTDTQYF. For the CDR3, the DNA is TGTGCCAGCAGCTTAGCGAGGGAGACTAGAACAGATACGCAGTATTTT.

This clonotype was counted between two and nine times. V usage is TRBV25-1 and J usage is TRBJ2-5, with D possibly being TRBD2 (6 bases). V was pared by 3 bases and J by 2 bases, with 13 bases between. CDR3 length: 15 residues. CDR1 MGHDK and CDR2 SYGVNS come from the germline V gene. The CDR3 here is CASSDPGRRQETQYF. The CDR3 nucleotides read TGTGCCAGCAGTGACCCAGGGAGGCGGCAAGAGACCCAGTACTTC.

On this clonotype: At one end, the junction sequence differs from germline, possibly due to a read error. The chain couples TRBV24-1 to TRBJ1-5; TRBD1 might be the D (5 bases). CDR3 length equals 14 residues. The V gene's germline CDR1 is KGHDR and CDR2 SFDVKD. This chain's CDR3 is CATSDYRFNHPQHF. CDR3 sequence (DNA): TGTGCCACCAGTGACTACAGGTTTAATCACCCCCAGCATTTT.

There are a few counts of this clonotype. The V gene is TRBV20-1, the J gene TRBJ2-3, with TRBD2 matching 10 bases. With V trimmed by 5 bases and J by 3 bases, 5 bases remained unmatched. This CDR3 has 14 residues. Per germline, CDR1 DFQATT and CDR2 SNEGSKA (reference sequence). The CDR3 sequence is CSAQRGGRTDTQYF. DNA of the CDR3: TGCAGTGCTCAGCGGGGGGGACGTACAGATACGCAGTATTTT.

This clonotype was observed a few times. The rearrangement links TRBV4-3 to TRBJ2-7; no definite D call. Trimming cost V 4 bases and J 0 bases, with 19 bases left between them. This CDR3 comprises 17 residues. In germline, CDR1 is LGHNA, CDR2 YSLEER. The CDR3 sequence: CASSPDVRVERSYEQYF. CDR3 coding DNA: TGCGCCAGCAGCCCCGATGTACGAGTTGAACGCTCCTACGAGCAGTACTTC.

To note about this clonotype: Mismatch with germline at one junction end may stem from a read error. The V call is TRBV6-5, the J call TRBJ2-7; the D gene is possibly TRBD2 (7 bases). The CDR3 runs 14 residues. Germline-derived CDR1 and CDR2 are MNHEY and SVGAGI. CDR3 nucleotides: TGTGCCAGCAGTTACGGGGGGGACACCTACAAGCAGTACTTC. This encodes CASSYGGDTYKQYF.

J is TRBJ2-4 and V is TRBV20-1; unclear D gene. V lost 3 bases and J lost 7, with 10 bases in between. The CDR3 runs to 12 residues. CDR1 is DFQATT and CDR2 is SNEGSKA in the germline V gene (reference sequence). CDR3 in amino acids: CSARSGPNIQYF. The CDR3 DNA is TGCAGTGCTAGGTCCGGACCCAACATTCAGTACTTC.

This clonotype occurred a few times. V is TRBV11-2 and J is TRBJ2-7; no definite D call. Germline V gene lookup returns CDR1 SGHAT and CDR2 FQNNGV. CDR3 length equals 14 residues. Trimming left V 0 bases short and J 0 bases short, with 6 bases between. The CDR3 loop is CASSLDPVSYEQYF. The DNA of the CDR3 is TGTGCCAGCAGCTTAGATCCCGTCTCCTACGAGCAGTACTTC.

The chain uses TRBV3-1 and TRBJ2-6; TRBD2 aligns across 8 bases. The CDR3 has 23 residues. The J segment lost 0 bases and the V segment lost 0 bases, leaving 19 bases of the junction unmatched. Looked up from germline, CDR1 is LGHDT and CDR2 is YNNKEL (reference sequence). The CDR3 sequence is CASSQDWSINIAGRLSGANVLTF. In DNA, the CDR3 is TGTGCCAGCAGCCAAGATTGGAGTATCAATATAGCGGGGCGCCTCTCTGGGGCCAACGTCCTGACTTTC.

J is TRBJ1-5 and V is TRBV6-6; the match to TRBD1 covers 7 bases. The trim removed 6 bases at V and 3 bases at J, leaving 11 bases unmatched. Germline CDR1 reads MNHNY; CDR2 reads SVGAGI (reference sequence). This CDR3 spans 16 amino acids. CDR3 coding DNA: TGTGCCAGCAGCTATCAGACAGGGCTATACAATCAGCCCCAGCATTTT. This sequence encodes CASSYQTGLYNQPQHF.

This sequence joins TRBV14 and TRBJ1-2; unclear D gene. Trimming shortened V by 0 bases and J by 7 bases, and 18 bases separated the two germline ends. There are 16 residues in the CDR3. CDR1 SGHDN and CDR2 FVKESK come from the germline V gene. CDR3 sequence reads: CASSQDRRILRSGYTF. CDR3 DNA: TGTGCCAGCAGCCAAGATCGTAGAATACTAAGGAGTGGCTACACCTTC.

This clonotype was recorded a few times. This chain connects TRBV6-4 to TRBJ2-7; 8 bases agree with TRBD1. CDR3 size: 16 residues. V shed 3 bases and J 3 bases; nucleotides not matched to a gene: 10. Germline V CDR1 and CDR2: MRHNA, SNTAGT. The CDR3 loop reads CASSDRPGQVDYEQYF. The CDR3 region has the DNA TGTGCCAGCAGTGATAGGCCGGGACAGGTTGACTACGAGCAGTACTTC.

The table lists this clonotype with a count of one. The V and J genes are TRBV6-6 and TRBJ1-2; no definite D call. Deletions cut 2 bases from V and 8 bases from J, with 12 bases between. Per germline, CDR1 MNHNY and CDR2 SVGAGI (reference sequence). CDR3 length: 13 amino acids. CDR3 nucleotide sequence: TGTGCCAGCAGTTACGCCCAGTATGAGGGCTACACCTTC. Its translation: CASSYAQYEGYTF.

The V gene is TRBV7-6, the J gene TRBJ1-1, with unresolved D. V lost 3 bases to trimming and J lost 2 bases, with 7 bases between them. Per the germline V gene, CDR1 is SGHVS and CDR2 is FNYEAQ. This CDR3 contains 13 residues. CDR3 sequence: CASSLSYNTEAFF. The DNA of the CDR3 is TGTGCCAGCAGCTTGAGCTATAACACTGAAGCTTTCTTT.

Concerning this clonotype itself: At one end, the junction sequence differs from germline, possibly due to a read error. This rearrangement joins TRBV27 to TRBJ1-2, with TRBD1 matching over 7 bases. This CDR3 has 15 amino acids. CDR1 and CDR2 from the germline V gene are MNHEY and SMNVEV (reference sequence). The CDR3 reads CANSWGGGGVYGYTF. Here the CDR3 DNA reads TGTGCCAACAGTTGGGGGGGAGGGGGCGTCTATGGCTACACCTTC.

The sample holds a few counts of this clonotype. The chain employs TRBV7-2 and TRBJ2-1; TRBD2 matches at 14 bases. V trimming: 5 bases; J trimming: 4 bases; junction bases outside the gene matches: 10. The CDR3 is 18 residues long. Germline V gene data show CDR1 as SGHTA and CDR2 as FQGNSA. CDR3 loop: CASSGQLTSGGVYNEQFF. Written as DNA, the CDR3 is TGTGCCAGCAGCGGACAGCTGACTAGCGGGGGGGTATACAATGAGCAGTTCTTC.

This clonotype is a singleton in its sample. The chain recombines TRBV7-2 with TRBJ2-1; 8 bases are shared with TRBD2. The CDR3 runs 15 residues. Per germline, CDR1 SGHTA and CDR2 FQGNSA. V was clipped by 2 bases and J by 6 bases; unmatched bases: 6. The CDR3 DNA reads as TGTGCCAGCAGCTTAAGGTCGGGGGGGCCCAATGAGCAGTTCTTC. Translated, it gives CASSLRSGGPNEQFF.

The chain combines TRBV27 with TRBJ2-1; the match to TRBD2 covers 7 bases. V shed 2 bases and J 3 bases; nucleotides not matched to a gene: 10. Germline V gene data show CDR1 as MNHEY and CDR2 as SMNVEV (reference sequence). This CDR3 is 17 amino acids long. Here the CDR3 reads CASSLRVTGGIYNEQFF. CDR3 bases: TGTGCCAGCAGTTTAAGGGTGACCGGGGGGATCTACAATGAGCAGTTCTTC.

The gene calls are TRBV5-1 and TRBJ2-6; TRBD2 agrees at 13 bases. The CDR3 spans 20 residues. J was trimmed by 0 bases and V by 4 bases; bases with no gene match: 10. Germline V gene lookup returns CDR1 SGHRS and CDR2 YFSETQ. In DNA form, the CDR3 reads TGCGCCAGCAGCCGAACGCCCACTAGCGGGGGGGCCTCTGGGGCCAACGTCCTGACTTTC. Its protein product is CASSRTPTSGGASGANVLTF.

This clonotype occurred a few times. The rearrangement uses TRBV29-1 and TRBJ2-7; D unresolved. The CDR3 sequence is 14 residues long. V was pared by 6 bases and J by 2 bases, with 17 bases between. Germline CDR1 and CDR2: SQVTM and ANQGSEA. The CDR3 protein is CSVVARTLTYEQYF. Here the CDR3 DNA reads TGCAGCGTGGTAGCAAGAACCTTGACCTACGAGCAGTACTTC.

This clonotype is large (0.1 to 1%) by share. The V and J genes are TRBV15 and TRBJ2-6; D is unresolved. Germline V CDR1 and CDR2: LNHNV, YYDKDF (reference sequence). V lost 0 bases to trimming and J lost 2 bases, with 5 bases between them. This CDR3 has 15 residues. Written as DNA, the CDR3 is TGTGCCACCAGCAGAGAAGGGACTGGGGCCAACGTCCTGACTTTC. It specifies CATSREGTGANVLTF.

This clonotype came up a few times. This rearrangement joins TRBV2 to TRBJ1-2, with D perhaps matching TRBD1 (5 bases). The CDR3 loop spans 13 amino acids. Per the germline V gene, CDR1 is SNHLY and CDR2 is FYNNEI. Trimming removed 8 bases from V and 6 bases from J, with 16 bases in between. The CDR3 sequence: CASAPGGEHGYTF. CDR3 coding DNA: TGTGCCAGCGCCCCTGGGGGTGAGCATGGCTACACCTTC.